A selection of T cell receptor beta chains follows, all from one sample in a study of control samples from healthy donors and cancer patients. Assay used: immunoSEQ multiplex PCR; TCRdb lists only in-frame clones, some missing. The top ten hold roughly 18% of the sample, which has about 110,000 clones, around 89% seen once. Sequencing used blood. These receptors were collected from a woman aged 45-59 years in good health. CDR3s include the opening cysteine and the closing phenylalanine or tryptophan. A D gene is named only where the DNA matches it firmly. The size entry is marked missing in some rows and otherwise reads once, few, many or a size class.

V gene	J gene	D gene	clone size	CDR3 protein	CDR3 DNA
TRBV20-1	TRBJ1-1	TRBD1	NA	CSARETGENTEAFF	TGCAGTGCTCGTGAGACAGGGGAGAACACTGAAGCTTTCTTT
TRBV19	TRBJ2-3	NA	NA	CASSQGEGTDTQYF	TGTGCCAGTAGCCAGGGGGAGGGCACAGATACGCAGTATTTT
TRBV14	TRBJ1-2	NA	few	CASSQVTDYYGYTF	TGTGCCAGCAGCCAGGTTACAGATTACTATGGCTACACCTTC
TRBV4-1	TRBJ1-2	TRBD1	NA	CASSQPLLDREGPNYGYTF	TGCGCCAGCAGCCAACCTCTCCTGGACAGGGAGGGCCCTAATTATGGCTACACCTTC
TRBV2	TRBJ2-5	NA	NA	CASNRDQETQYF	TGTGCCAGCAACAGGGACCAAGAGACCCAGTACTTC
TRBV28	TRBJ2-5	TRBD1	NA	CASRGQGETQYF	TGTGCCAGCAGAGGACAGGGGGAGACCCAGTACTTC
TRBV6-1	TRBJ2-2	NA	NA	CASSDRGRVELFF	TGTGCCAGCAGTGACAGAGGGCGTGTGGAGCTGTTTTTT
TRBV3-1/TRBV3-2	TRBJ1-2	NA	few	CASSQGGAGGYGYTF	TGTGCCAGCAGCCAAGGCGGGGCGGGGGGATATGGCTACACCTTC
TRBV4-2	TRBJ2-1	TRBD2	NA	CASSLAGGIYNEQFF	TGTGCCAGCAGCTTAGCGGGAGGGATCTACAATGAGCAGTTCTTC
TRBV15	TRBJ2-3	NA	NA	CATINGSRVGTDTQYF	TGTGCCACCATCAACGGCTCCAGGGTGGGCACAGATACGCAGTATTTT
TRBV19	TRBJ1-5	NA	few	CASSYFVSNQPQHF	TGTGCCAGTTCTTATTTCGTAAGCAATCAGCCCCAGCATTTT
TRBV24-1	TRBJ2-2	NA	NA	CATSDSGTRGGELFF	TGTGCCACCAGTGATTCGGGCACTCGGGGAGGGGAGCTGTTTTTT
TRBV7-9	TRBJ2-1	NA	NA	CASGLLSYNEQFF	TGTGCCAGCGGTCTCCTCTCCTACAATGAGCAGTTCTTC
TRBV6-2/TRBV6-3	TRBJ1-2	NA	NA	CASSYPVRGYTF	TGTGCCAGCAGTTATCCAGTCCGTGGCTACACCTTC
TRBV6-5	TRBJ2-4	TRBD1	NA	CASRADRGKNIQYF	TGTGCCAGCAGGGCCGACAGGGGCAAAAACATTCAGTACTTC
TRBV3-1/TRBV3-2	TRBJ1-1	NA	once	CASSHLQLEAFF	TGTGCCAGCAGCCATCTCCAGCTAGAAGCTTTCTTT
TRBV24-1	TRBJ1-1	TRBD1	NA	CATSGPETGVGEAFF	TGTGCCACCAGTGGCCCTGAAACAGGGGTCGGTGAAGCTTTCTTT
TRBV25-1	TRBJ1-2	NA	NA	CASSPTVGNYGYTF	TGTGCCAGCTCTCCTACGGTCGGGAACTATGGCTACACCTTC
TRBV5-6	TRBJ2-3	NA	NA	CASSTADTQYF	TGTGCCAGCAGCACCGCAGATACGCAGTATTTT
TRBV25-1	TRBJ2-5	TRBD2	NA	CASSDVFGTSGRPGTQYF	TGTGCCAGCAGTGATGTATTCGGGACTAGCGGGAGGCCAGGGACCCAGTACTTC
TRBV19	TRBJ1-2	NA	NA	CASRPDRIYGYTF	TGTGCCAGTAGGCCTGACAGGATCTATGGCTACACCTTC
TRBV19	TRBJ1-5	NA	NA	CASSSQGQGQPQHF	TGTGCCAGTAGTAGCCAGGGACAAGGTCAGCCCCAGCATTTT
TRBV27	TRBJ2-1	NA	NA	CASSLGSSYNEQFF	TGTGCCAGCAGTTTAGGGAGCTCCTACAATGAGCAGTTCTTC
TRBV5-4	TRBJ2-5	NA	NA	CASSQLGQGETQYF	TGTGCCAGCAGTCAACTTGGTCAGGGAGAGACCCAGTACTTC
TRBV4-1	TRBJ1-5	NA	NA	CASSQDGGVPGAQHF	TGCGCCAGCAGCCAAGATGGCGGGGTTCCCGGAGCCCAGCATTTT
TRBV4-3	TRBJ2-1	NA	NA	CASSQDYSSYNEQFF	TGCGCCAGCAGCCAAGACTACAGCTCCTACAATGAGCAGTTCTTC
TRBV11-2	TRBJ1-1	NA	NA	CASSLEPMVSWTADTEAFF	TGTGCCAGCAGCTTGGAGCCGATGGTAAGTTGGACGGCGGACACTGAAGCTTTCTTT
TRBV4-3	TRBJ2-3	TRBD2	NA	CASSKTGTSGTDTQYF	TGCGCCAGCAGCAAAACCGGGACTAGCGGCACAGATACGCAGTATTTT
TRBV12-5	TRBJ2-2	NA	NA	CASGLVNTGELFF	TGTGCTAGTGGTTTGGTTAACACCGGGGAGCTGTTTTTT
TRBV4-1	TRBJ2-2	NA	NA	CASSQDFQELFF	TGCGCCAGCAGCCAAGATTTCCAGGAGCTGTTTTTT
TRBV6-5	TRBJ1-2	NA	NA	CASSSPIRESYGYTF	TGTGCCAGCAGTTCCCCAATCAGGGAGAGTTATGGCTACACCTTC
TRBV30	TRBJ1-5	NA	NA	CAWSVRGLTNQPQHF	TGTGCCTGGAGTGTACGGGGGTTAACCAATCAGCCCCAGCATTTT
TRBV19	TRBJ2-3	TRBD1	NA	CASSTQPTGWKTDTQYF	TGTGCCAGTAGTACCCAACCGACAGGGTGGAAGACAGATACGCAGTATTTT
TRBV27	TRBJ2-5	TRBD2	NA	CASGWASGNQETQYF	TGTGCCAGCGGATGGGCTAGCGGGAACCAAGAGACCCAGTACTTC
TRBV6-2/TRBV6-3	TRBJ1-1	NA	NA	CASSYSIQGHTEAFF	TGTGCCAGCAGTTACTCGATCCAGGGTCACACTGAAGCTTTCTTT
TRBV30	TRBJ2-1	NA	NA	CAWSGGTKQFF	TGTGCCTGGAGTGGGGGAACAAAGCAGTTCTTC
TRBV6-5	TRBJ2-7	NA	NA	CASSPMAGYYEQYF	TGTGCCAGCAGCCCAATGGCAGGTTACTACGAGCAGTACTTC
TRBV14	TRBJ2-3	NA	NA	CASSPERAVDTQYF	TGTGCCAGCAGCCCCGAGAGGGCCGTAGATACGCAGTATTTT
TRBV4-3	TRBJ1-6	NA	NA	CASSHIRDITLPNSPLHF	TGCGCCAGCAGCCACATCCGGGACATTACGCTACCTAATTCACCCCTCCACTTT
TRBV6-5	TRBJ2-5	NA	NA	CASSPYPGETQYF	TGTGCCAGCAGTCCCTATCCCGGAGAGACCCAGTACTTC
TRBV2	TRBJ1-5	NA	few	CASSTQGVGNQPQHF	TGTGCCAGCAGTACACAGGGAGTTGGCAATCAGCCCCAGCATTTT
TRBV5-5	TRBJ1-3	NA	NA	CASSFPGTGNTIYF	TGTGCCAGCAGCTTCCCGGGTACGGGAAACACCATATATTTT
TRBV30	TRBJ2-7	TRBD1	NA	CAWSDDGQGRYEQYF	TGTGCCTGGAGTGACGACGGACAGGGTCGGTACGAGCAGTACTTC
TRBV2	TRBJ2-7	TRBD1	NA	CATRGQGLYEQYF	TGTGCCACAAGGGGACAGGGGTTATACGAGCAGTACTTC
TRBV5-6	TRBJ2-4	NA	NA	CASSLEGSGIAKNIQYF	TGTGCCAGCAGCTTGGAGGGTTCAGGGATAGCCAAAAACATTCAGTACTTC
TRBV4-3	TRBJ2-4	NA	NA	CASSQDRVLAKNIQYF	TGCGCCAGCAGCCAGGACAGAGTCCTAGCCAAAAACATTCAGTACTTC
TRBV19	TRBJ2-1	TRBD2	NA	CASSPGLAGGFSYNEQFF	TGTGCCAGTAGTCCGGGACTAGCGGGGGGCTTCTCCTACAATGAGCAGTTCTTC
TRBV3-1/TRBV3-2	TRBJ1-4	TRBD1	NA	CASSLNRGRKLFF	TGTGCCAGCAGCCTCAACAGGGGGCGAAAACTGTTTTTT
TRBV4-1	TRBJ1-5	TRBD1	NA	CASSTGTGEQPQHF	TGCGCCAGCAGCACCGGGACAGGGGAACAGCCCCAGCATTTT
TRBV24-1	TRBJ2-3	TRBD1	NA	CATSDFSRGRDTQYF	TGTGCCACCAGTGATTTTTCCAGGGGGAGAGATACGCAGTATTTT
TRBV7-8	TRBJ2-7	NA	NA	CASSRDMLSEQYF	TGTGCCAGCAGCCGGGACATGTTGTCCGAGCAGTACTTC
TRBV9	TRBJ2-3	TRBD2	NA	CASSVGAGVDTQYF	TGTGCCAGCAGCGTAGGAGCGGGAGTAGATACGCAGTATTTT
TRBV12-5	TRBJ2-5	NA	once	CASADTRYQETQYF	TGTGCTAGTGCGGACACCCGGTACCAAGAGACCCAGTACTTC